One and the same sample provided the 14 T cell receptor beta chains below, sequenced in a study of blood T cell repertoires in COVID-19. The repertoire was sequenced with immunoSEQ multiplex PCR; TCRdb's copy has only in-frame clones and lacks some. The sample lists roughly 120,000 clones, approximately 74% occurring once. Sequenced material: peripheral blood. These TCRs come from a man older than 75 with COVID-19, enrolled during active disease.

The rearrangement uses TRBV6-1 and TRBJ2-7; 11 bases fit TRBD1. This CDR3 is built from 13 residues. Germline CDR1 reads MNHNS; CDR2 reads SASEGT. V lost 3 bases, J lost 6 bases, and 1 base stayed unmatched. CDR3 protein: CASSEDRGLEQYF. The DNA for the CDR3 is TGTGCCAGCAGTGAGGACAGGGGGCTCGAGCAGTACTTC.

The sample holds one count of this clone. This chain uses TRBV12-5 with TRBJ2-6, with D possibly TRBD2 on 6 matching bases. The CDR3 spans 16 residues. Trimming took off 3 bases at V and 0 bases at J, with 9 bases between the two ends. CDR1 LGHNT and CDR2 FRNRAP come from the germline V gene. This CDR3 reads CASGFTGGSGANVLTF. Written as DNA, the CDR3 is TGTGCTAGTGGTTTCACCGGGGGCTCTGGGGCCAACGTCCTGACTTTC.

The rearrangement joins TRBV7-3 to TRBJ1-1, with unresolved D. The CDR3 contains 13 residues. Germline V lookup: CDR1 SGHTA, CDR2 FQGTGA. V lost 5 bases and J 4 bases, leaving 11 bases between the germline ends. The CDR3 loop reads CASSATGSTEAFF. In DNA, the CDR3 is TGTGCCAGCAGCGCCACTGGGAGCACTGAAGCTTTCTTT.

The chain is built from TRBV5-1 and TRBJ2-6; no reliable D call. The CDR3 extends over 16 amino acids. The V end was cut by 2 bases, the J end by 0 bases, with 9 bases between. In germline, CDR1 is SGHRS, CDR2 YFSETQ. The CDR3 is CASSLDTSSGANVLTF. The CDR3 region has the DNA TGCGCCAGCAGCTTAGACACCAGCTCTGGGGCCAACGTCCTGACTTTC.

About this clone itself: The same CDR3 is also encoded by other DNA sequences in this sample. This chain connects TRBV3-1 (or the pseudogene TRBV3-2) to TRBJ1-5; D may be TRBD1 (6 bases). The germline CDR1 and CDR2 sequences are LGHDT and YNNKEL (reference sequence). There are 14 residues in the CDR3. V dropped 3 bases and J dropped 3 bases, with 9 bases sitting between them. CDR3 bases: TGTGCCAGCAGCCAGAGGGGGTCCAATCAGCCCCAGCATTTT. Its translation: CASSQRGSNQPQHF.

This clone has more than one count but fewer than ten. The chain is built from TRBV12-3 or TRBV12-4 and TRBJ2-1; D is undetermined. The CDR3 covers 11 residues. Trimming removed 2 bases at V and 6 bases at J, with 2 bases between. The CDR3 DNA sequence: TGTGCCAGCAGTTTACTCAATGAGCAGTTCTTC. Amino acid sequence: CASSLLNEQFF.

The rearrangement links TRBV18 to TRBJ2-7; TRBD2 matches at 7 bases. J was trimmed by 3 bases and V by 3 bases; bases with no gene match: 5. The germline CDR1 and CDR2 sequences are KGHSH and LQKENI. The CDR3 loop spans 14 amino acids. The CDR3 DNA follows: TGTGCCAGCTCACCCGGACTAGTAAACTACGAGCAGTACTTC. Its translation is CASSPGLVNYEQYF.

This clone has a handful of counts. The chain uses TRBV28 and TRBJ2-3; D perhaps matches TRBD2 (5 bases). The V gene's germline CDR1 is MDHEN and CDR2 SYDVKM. The CDR3 is 13 residues long. Trimming removed 7 bases from V and 0 bases from J, with 8 bases in between. CDR3: CASTRASTDTQYF. CDR3 DNA sequence: TGTGCCAGCACGAGGGCCAGCACAGATACGCAGTATTTT.

Only a few counts were recorded for this clone. V gene TRBV4-2 combines with J gene TRBJ2-7; 7 bases line up with TRBD1. Germline values: CDR1 LGHNA, CDR2 YNFKEQ. The CDR3 is 16 amino acids. Trimming at V came to 2 bases and at J to 3 bases, leaving 10 bases not matched to a gene. The CDR3 DNA sequence: TGTGCCAGCAGCCAAAATCCCCTGGGGGACAGCTACGAGCAGTACTTC. This encodes CASSQNPLGDSYEQYF.

This clone was detected a few times. This chain links TRBV9 with TRBJ1-1; D not resolved. The germline gives CDR1 SGDLS, CDR2 YYNGEE. V lost 2 bases, J lost 1 base, and 12 bases lay in between. The CDR3 is 15 amino acids. DNA for the CDR3: TGTGCCAGCAGCGTCGACACTGGCCCGAACACTGAAGCTTTCTTT. It codes for CASSVDTGPNTEAFF. Filled out from reference TRBV9 and TRBJ1-1, the complete variable domain reads DSGVTQTPKHLITATGQRVTLRCSPRSGDLSVYWYQQSLDQGLQFLIQYYNGEERAKGNILERFSAQQFPDLHSELNLSSLELGDSALYFCASSVDTGPNTEAFFGQGTRLTVV.

The V gene is TRBV6-5, the J gene TRBJ2-7, with D tentatively TRBD1 (6 bases). The CDR3 consists of 14 residues. V was trimmed by 9 bases and J by 0 bases, leaving 15 bases between them. Germline CDR1 is MNHEY and CDR2 is SVGAGI. CDR3 DNA: TGTGCCAGTCAGGGGCATAGTACCTCCTACGAGCAGTACTTC. Residues: CASQGHSTSYEQYF.

The chain employs TRBV5-6 and TRBJ1-6; no clear D. Trimming cost V 4 bases and J 11 bases, with 13 bases left between them. The CDR3 has 13 residues. Germline V gives CDR1 SGHDT, CDR2 YYEEEE. The DNA for the CDR3 is TGTGCCAGCAGCATTACGACCGGGGCACCCCTCCACTTT. Residues: CASSITTGAPLHF.

This clone was detected a few times. This chain links TRBV24-1 with TRBJ2-2, with 13 bases matching TRBD2. Germline V lookup: CDR1 KGHDR, CDR2 SFDVKD. The CDR3 extends over 18 amino acids. With 1 base clipped from V and 4 bases from J, the junction kept 5 bases outside the gene matches. The chain's CDR3 is CATSDFRGLAGSTGELFF. DNA of the CDR3: TGTGCCACCAGTGATTTCCGGGGACTAGCGGGAAGCACCGGGGAGCTGTTTTTT.

This chain connects TRBV9 to TRBJ2-3; 7 bases fit TRBD2. The germline V gene encodes CDR1 SGDLS and CDR2 YYNGEE. The junction had 7 bases not matched to a gene; V was cut back by 4 bases and J by 2 bases. CDR3 length equals 15 residues. The CDR3 loop is CASSPIAGDTDTQYF. CDR3 nucleotides: TGTGCCAGCAGCCCAATCGCGGGGGACACAGATACGCAGTATTTT.